The text below deals with one TCR beta chain. Original handling: Amplified reference gene primers provided the basis for estimating nucleated cell counts. Profiling relied on immunoSEQ multiplex PCR, and the TCRdb table lists in-frame clones only, not all of them. V and J calls and clone size are copied from that table; D and trimming were computed from the DNA. Among roughly 290,000 clones, about 82% were seen once, and the ten largest hold around 3.7%. The CDR3 consists of 15 residues. Germline CDR1 reads KGHSY; CDR2 reads FQNENV. The V end lost 1 base, the J end lost 6 bases, and 10 bases lay between the germline ends. These data originate in a study of blood T cell repertoires in COVID-19. Across the study: Acute and convalescent COVID-19 specimens originated in the United States, Italy and Spain.

The chain recombines TRBV16 with TRBJ1-6, with unresolved D. The TCR was taken from a woman between 45 and 65 years old with active or convalescent COVID-19. Input material: peripheral blood. The CDR3 nucleotides are TGTGCCAGCAGCCAATTTGGGCAGTTTAATTCACCCCTCCACTTT. Its protein product is CASSQFGQFNSPLHF.